The entry below describes one T cell receptor (beta chain). Its antigen is unidentified. Germline-derived CDR1 and CDR2 are SGHNT and YYREEE (reference sequence). The CDR3 loop spans 15 amino acids. Trimming took 4 bases from V and 8 from J; bases not matched to a gene: 9. This record comes from a study of cytomegalovirus exposure and HLA in healthy donors. Regarding the study as a whole: There were several of the most significant clusters that appeared linked to common viral pathogens in a later analysis. Versus the roughly 690-donor mean, an Asian-associated ancestry cluster reportedly showed fewer N-insertions in a later analysis.

Amplification used 60 Vbeta primers and 13 Jbeta primers. The assay was immunoSEQ multiplex PCR, and TCRdb's table has in-frame clones only and misses some. In the table there are 250,000 to 300,000 clones, approximately 91% of which are singletons. The sample comprised PBMCs. This TCR was sampled from a girl aged 2 to 10 in good health and CMV-seronegative. The rearrangement uses TRBV5-4 and TRBJ2-1; TRBD2 matches at 10 bases. As DNA, the CDR3 is TGTGCCAGCAGCAAGCGGGAGGGGGCAGGGGATGAGCAGTTCTTC. This translates into CASSKREGAGDEQFF.